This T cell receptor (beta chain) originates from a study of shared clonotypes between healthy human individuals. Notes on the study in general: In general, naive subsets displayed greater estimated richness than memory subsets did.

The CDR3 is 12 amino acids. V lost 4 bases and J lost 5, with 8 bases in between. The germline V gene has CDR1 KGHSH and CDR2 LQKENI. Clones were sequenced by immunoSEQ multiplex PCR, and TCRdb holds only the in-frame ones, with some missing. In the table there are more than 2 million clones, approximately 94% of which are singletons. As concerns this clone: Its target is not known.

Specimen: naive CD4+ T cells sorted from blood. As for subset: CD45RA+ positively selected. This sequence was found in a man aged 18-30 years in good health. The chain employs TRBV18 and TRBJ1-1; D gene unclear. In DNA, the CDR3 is TGTGCCAGCTCACTGGGGATGACTGAAGCTTTCTTT. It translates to CASSLGMTEAFF.